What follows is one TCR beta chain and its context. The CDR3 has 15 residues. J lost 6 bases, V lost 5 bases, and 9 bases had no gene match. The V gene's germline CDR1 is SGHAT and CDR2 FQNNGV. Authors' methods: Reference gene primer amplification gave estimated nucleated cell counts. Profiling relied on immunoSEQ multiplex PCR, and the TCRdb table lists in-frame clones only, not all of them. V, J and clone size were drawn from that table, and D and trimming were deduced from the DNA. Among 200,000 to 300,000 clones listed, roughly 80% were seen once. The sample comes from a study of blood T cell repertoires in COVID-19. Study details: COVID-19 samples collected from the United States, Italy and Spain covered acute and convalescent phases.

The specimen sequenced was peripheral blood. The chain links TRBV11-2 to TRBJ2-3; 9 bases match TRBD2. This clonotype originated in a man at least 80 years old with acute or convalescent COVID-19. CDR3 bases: TGTGCCAGCAGCCCCATAGCGGGAGTGTGGGATACGCAGTATTTT. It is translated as CASSPIAGVWDTQYF.